The 7 T cell receptor beta chains given below trace back to one sample, sequenced in a study of CD8 T cells in Susac syndrome. Random hexamers primed reverse transcription of about 0.45 to 1 ug RNA. TCRdb independently ran MiXCR on the immunoSEQ multiplex PCR reads; one entry per CDR3 protein. The data contain 180,000 or so distinct CDR3 sequences, 85% to 95% of them singletons. The material sequenced was CD4+ T cells from PBMCs. Receptors originate from a human donor in good health.

J is TRBJ2-2 and V is TRBV29-1, with a tentative D call TRBD2 (6 bases). Trimming shortened V by 6 bases and J by 3 bases, and 14 bases separated the two germline ends. The CDR3 is 14 amino acids. Germline V gene data show CDR1 as SQVTM and CDR2 as ANQGSEA. The CDR3 sequence is CSVVTGGDTGELFF. The CDR3 DNA sequence: TGCAGCGTCGTAACCGGCGGGGACACCGGGGAGCTGTTTTTT.

The chain is built from TRBV6-4 and TRBJ2-1; TRBD2 aligns across 9 bases. Trimming took 0 bases from V and 5 from J; bases not matched to a gene: 5. This CDR3 has 16 residues. The germline gives CDR1 MRHNA, CDR2 SNTAGT. The CDR3: CASSDSSGGRDNEQFF. Here the CDR3 DNA reads TGTGCCAGCAGTGACTCTAGCGGGGGCAGGGACAATGAGCAGTTCTTC.

Here the CDR3 reads CSVVGAANTEAFF. The CDR3 nucleotides read TGCAGCGTTGTCGGGGCGGCGAACACTGAAGCTTTCTTT. The chain links TRBV29-1 to TRBJ1-1; tentatively, D is TRBD1 (5 bases). Between the trimmed V and J ends, which lost 4 bases and 1 base, there was a span of 10 bases. The CDR3 length is 13 residues. Germline CDR1 and CDR2: SQVTM and ANQGSEA.

The chain uses TRBV20-1 and TRBJ2-5, with D possibly being TRBD2 (5 bases). Germline V CDR1 and CDR2: DFQATT, SNEGSKA (reference sequence). Trimming took 3 bases from V and 1 from J, leaving 9 bases between them. This CDR3 is 13 amino acids long. CDR3 sequence (DNA): TGCAGTGCTAGGAGGGTCGGCCAAGAGACCCAGTACTTC. Protein sequence: CSARRVGQETQYF.

This clonotype occurred once. The chain employs TRBV7-2 and TRBJ2-3, with D perhaps TRBD1 (6 bases). Between the trimmed V and J ends, which lost 1 base and 11 bases, there was a span of 7 bases. This CDR3 spans 11 amino acids. Germline loops: CDR1 SGHTA, CDR2 FQGNSA. CDR3 loop: CASSLEDRQYF. The CDR3 DNA reads as TGTGCCAGCAGCTTAGAGGACAGGCAGTATTTT.

The chain links TRBV20-1 to TRBJ2-5, with TRBD2 identical over 12 bases. Germline lookup yields CDR1 DFQATT and CDR2 SNEGSKA (reference sequence). CDR3 length: 16 residues. The J segment lost 1 base and the V segment lost 5 bases, leaving 8 bases of the junction unmatched. The DNA for the CDR3 is TGCAGTGCTTCGGATGGACTAGCGGGGATCCAAGAGACCCAGTACTTC. Its protein product is CSASDGLAGIQETQYF.

The chain is built from TRBV20-1 and TRBJ2-5; 12 positions agree with TRBD2. With 5 bases clipped from V and 3 bases from J, the junction kept 1 base outside the gene matches. Germline CDR1 and CDR2: DFQATT and SNEGSKA (reference sequence). The CDR3 runs 13 residues. The CDR3 sequence: CSAWTSGKETQYF. The CDR3 nucleotides are TGCAGTGCTTGGACTAGCGGGAAAGAGACCCAGTACTTC.